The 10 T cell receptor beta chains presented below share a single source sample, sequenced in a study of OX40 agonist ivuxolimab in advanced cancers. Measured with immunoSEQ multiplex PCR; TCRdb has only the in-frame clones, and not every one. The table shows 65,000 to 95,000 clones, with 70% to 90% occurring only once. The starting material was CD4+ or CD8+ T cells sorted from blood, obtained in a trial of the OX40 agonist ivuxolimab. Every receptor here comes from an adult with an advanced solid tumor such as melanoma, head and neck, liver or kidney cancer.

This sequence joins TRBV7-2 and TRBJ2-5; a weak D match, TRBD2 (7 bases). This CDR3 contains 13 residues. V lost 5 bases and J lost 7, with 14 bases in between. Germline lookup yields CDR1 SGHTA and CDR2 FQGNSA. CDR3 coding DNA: TGTGCCAGCAGCGAGGGGGGGCCGAGGACCCAGTACTTC. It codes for CASSEGGPRTQYF.

CDR3 residues: CASSPAGVSTEAFF. The CDR3 DNA is TGCGCCAGCAGCCCCGCGGGTGTAAGCACTGAAGCTTTCTTT. The rearrangement uses TRBV5-1 and TRBJ1-1; D is uncertain. This CDR3 comprises 14 residues. The germline V gene has CDR1 SGHRS and CDR2 YFSETQ. Trimming stripped 4 bases from V and 4 bases from J, with 14 bases between.

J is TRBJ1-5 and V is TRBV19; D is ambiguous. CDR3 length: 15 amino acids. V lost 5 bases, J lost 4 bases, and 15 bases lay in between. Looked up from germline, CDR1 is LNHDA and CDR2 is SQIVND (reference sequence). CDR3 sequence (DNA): TGTGCCAGTAGTCAGTCTCTCCCGGGGAATCAGCCCCAGCATTTT. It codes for CASSQSLPGNQPQHF.

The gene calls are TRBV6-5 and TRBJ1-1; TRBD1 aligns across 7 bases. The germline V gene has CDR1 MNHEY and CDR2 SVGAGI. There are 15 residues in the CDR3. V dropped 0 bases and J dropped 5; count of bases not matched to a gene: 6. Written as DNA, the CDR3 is TGTGCCAGCAGTTACTCGATAAACAGGGGTACTGAAGCTTTCTTT. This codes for CASSYSINRGTEAFF.

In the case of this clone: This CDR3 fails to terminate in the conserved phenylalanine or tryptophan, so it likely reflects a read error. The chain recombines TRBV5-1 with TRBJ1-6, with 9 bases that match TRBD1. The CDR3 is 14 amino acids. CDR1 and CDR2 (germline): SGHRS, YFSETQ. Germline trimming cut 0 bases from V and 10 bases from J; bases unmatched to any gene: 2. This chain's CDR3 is CASSLGQGGSPLHL. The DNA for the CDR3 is TGCGCCAGCAGCTTGGGACAGGGGGGATCACCCCTCCACCTT.

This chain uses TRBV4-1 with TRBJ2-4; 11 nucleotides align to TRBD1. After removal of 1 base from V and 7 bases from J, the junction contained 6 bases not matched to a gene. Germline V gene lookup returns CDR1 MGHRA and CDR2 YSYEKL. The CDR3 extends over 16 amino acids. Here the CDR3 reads CASSQATGTGGNIQYF. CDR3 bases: TGCGCCAGCAGCCAAGCAACCGGGACAGGGGGGAACATTCAGTACTTC.

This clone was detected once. The CDR3 is CASSQTGSTNEKLFF. In nucleotides, the CDR3 is TGTGCCAGCAGCCAGACAGGGAGTACTAATGAAAAACTGTTTTTT. The chain recombines TRBV7-2 with TRBJ1-4, with 7 nucleotides matching TRBD1. The CDR3 extends over 15 amino acids. J gave up 2 bases and V 5 bases, and 5 bases lay outside the gene matches. The germline gives CDR1 SGHTA, CDR2 FQGNSA.

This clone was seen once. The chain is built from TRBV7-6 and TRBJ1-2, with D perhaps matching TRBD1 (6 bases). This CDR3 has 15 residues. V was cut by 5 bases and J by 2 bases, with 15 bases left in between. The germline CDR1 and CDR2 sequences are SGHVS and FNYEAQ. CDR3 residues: CASSPGVGGNYGYTF. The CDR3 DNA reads TGTGCCAGCAGCCCAGGGGTCGGCGGGAACTATGGCTACACCTTC. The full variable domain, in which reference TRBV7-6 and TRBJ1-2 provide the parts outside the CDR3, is GAGVSQSPRYKVTKRGQDVALRCDPISGHVSLYWYRQALGQGPEFLTYFNYEAQQDKSGLPNDRFSAERPEGSISTLTIQRTEQRDSAMYRCASSPGVGGNYGYTFGSGTRLTVV.

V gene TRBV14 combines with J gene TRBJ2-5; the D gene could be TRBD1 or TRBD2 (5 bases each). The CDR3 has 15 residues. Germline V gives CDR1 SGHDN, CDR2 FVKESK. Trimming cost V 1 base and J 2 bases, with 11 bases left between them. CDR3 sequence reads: CASSQGDRWQETQYF. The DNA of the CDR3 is TGTGCCAGCAGCCAAGGGGACCGGTGGCAAGAGACCCAGTACTTC. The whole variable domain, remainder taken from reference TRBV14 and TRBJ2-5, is EAGVTQFPSHSVIEKGQTVTLRCDPISGHDNLYWYRRVMGKEIKFLLHFVKESKQDESGMPNNRFLAERTGGTYSTLKVQPAELEDSGVYFCASSQGDRWQETQYFGPGTRLLVL.

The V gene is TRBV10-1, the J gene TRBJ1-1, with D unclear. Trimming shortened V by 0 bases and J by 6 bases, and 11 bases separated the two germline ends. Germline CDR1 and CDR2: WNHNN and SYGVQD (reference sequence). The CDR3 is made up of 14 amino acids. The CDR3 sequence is CASSESGKSPEAFF. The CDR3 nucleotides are TGCGCCAGCAGTGAGTCGGGAAAGTCTCCTGAAGCTTTCTTT.